This T cell receptor (beta chain) was retrieved from a study of naive and memory T cell subsets. General study points: Especially in CD8 cells, naive repertoires contained a few larger clonotypes, possibly CD45RA-re-expressing memory cells.

CD8 T cells were positively selected from what remained after CD4 positive selection. Four subsets defined by CD45RA and CD27 were sorted after CD3, CD4, CD8 and live/dead staining. The sample holds a few counts of this clonotype. Its antigen is unknown. The beta constant-region primer was an equimolar mix of two oligonucleotides covering TRBC1 and TRBC2. One entry per CDR3 protein results from TCRdb running MiXCR on the UMI-ligation and nested PCR reads. The sample contains around 160,000 distinct CDR3 sequences, about a sixth of which appear only once. The CDR3 covers 18 residues. V lost 3 bases, J lost 3 bases, and 25 bases lay in between. Germline CDR1 SGHRS, CDR2 YFSETQ.

V and J are TRBV5-1 and TRBJ2-7; D may correspond to TRBD1 or TRBD2 (6 bases each). Sequencing was done on a sample of naive CD4+ T cells from blood. The sequence came from a human donor in good health. The CDR3 spells CASSSLVGGAGADYEQYF. The CDR3 coding sequence is TGCGCCAGCAGCTCCCTCGTGGGGGGAGCAGGGGCCGACTACGAGCAGTACTTC.